Given below is one TCR beta chain in context. Its target is not known. This sample was included in a study of Ad26.COV2.S vaccination and SARS-CoV-2 variants. Trimming removed 0 bases from V and 5 bases from J, with 11 bases in between. The CDR3 extends over 14 amino acids. Looked up from germline, CDR1 is LNHNV and CDR2 is YYDKDF (reference sequence). Clones were read by immunoSEQ multiplex PCR, and TCRdb kept only the in-frame ones, dropping some. The sample has under 600,000 clones, about 89% seen once; the top ten hold around 1.8%. Findings of the study overall: Non-spike TCR breadth did not differ much between vaccine and placebo recipients.

The treatment: over 15 received Ad26.COV2.S at low or high dose, single or two shots; 5 received placebo; per-sample allocation not given. At day 63 after the first vaccine or placebo injection, samples were drawn. Source: peripheral blood, taken in a trial of Ad26.COV2.S vaccine versus placebo. The TCR sequence derives from a person between 18 and 60 years old who received the Ad26.COV2.S COVID-19 vaccine or a placebo. The gene calls are TRBV15 and TRBJ2-7; no firm D call. CDR3 nucleotide sequence: TGTGCCACCAGCAGAGATTCAAGGTTCGACGAGCAGTACTTC. Residues: CATSRDSRFDEQYF.